This T cell receptor (beta chain) was retrieved from a study of T-cell reconstitution after alpha-beta-depleted transplantation in children. V lost 7 bases and J 2 bases, leaving 12 bases between the germline ends. CDR3 length: 12 residues. Germline V gene data show CDR1 as DFQATT and CDR2 as SNEGSKA (reference sequence). Preparing the TCRbeta library involved the use of unique molecular identifiers. In TCRdb, the PCR reads were re-called with MiXCR into one record per CDR3 protein. The data hold 250,000 to 400,000 distinct CDR3 sequences, with 20% to 30% observed a single time. The sequence came from a male patient younger than 18 who had a stem cell transplant for acute lymphoblastic leukemia, so the T cells may come from the graft donor. Here the sequenced sample was PBMCs, mostly from graft donor cells, taken 180 days after TCRalphabeta/CD19-depleted stem cell transplant. The chain recombines TRBV20-1 with TRBJ2-7; maybe TRBD1 (5 bases). CDR3 residues: CSVGQGPYEQYF. CDR3 in DNA: TGCAGTGTTGGGCAGGGCCCCTACGAGCAGTACTTC.